This T cell receptor beta chain stems from a study of blood T cells in healthy people across ages. Combining a sample-barcoded 5' primer with a J-beta primer mix, a second PCR ran for 7 to 11 cycles. TCRdb analysed the 5' RACE reads with MiXCR anew, one entry per CDR3 protein. The sample gives around 1,800,000 distinct CDR3 sequences, roughly two fifths of which show up once; 20% to 25% is in the top ten. This CDR3 is built from 14 residues. The V end was cut by 6 bases, the J end by 3 bases, with 15 bases between. The clonotype comes from a human donor in good health. Material: blood. The chain links TRBV12-3 or TRBV12-4 to TRBJ2-7; tentatively, D is TRBD2 (6 bases). CDR3 region: CASSWDSLNYEQYF. Written as DNA, the CDR3 is TGTGCCAGCAGCTGGGACTCCCTCAACTACGAGCAGTACTTC.